One and the same sample provided the 9 T cell receptor beta chains below, sequenced in a study of blood T cell repertoires in COVID-19. Profiling relied on immunoSEQ multiplex PCR, and the TCRdb table lists in-frame clones only, not all of them. This table has some 180,000 clones, about 86% appearing once. The sample comprised peripheral blood. Every receptor here comes from a man in his 70s with active or convalescent COVID-19.

The V and J genes are TRBV3-1 (or the pseudogene TRBV3-2) and TRBJ1-2; D ambiguous. V lost 4 bases to trimming and J lost 2 bases, with 17 bases between them. Looked up from germline, CDR1 is LGHDT and CDR2 is YNNKEL (reference sequence). The length of the CDR3 is 16 residues. CDR3 nucleotides: TGTGCCAGCAGCCCCGGGAAGGGCGGCGGGAACTATGGCTACACCTTC. Translated, it gives CASSPGKGGGNYGYTF.

The genes are TRBV7-9 and TRBJ2-3; possible D gene TRBD2, 6 bases. The CDR3 sequence is 13 residues long. In germline, CDR1 is SEHNR, CDR2 FQNEAQ (reference sequence). Trimming stripped 5 bases from V and 6 bases from J, with 12 bases between. Here the CDR3 DNA reads TGTGCCAGCAGCCCGGGACTGATGGATACGCAGTATTTT. This translates into CASSPGLMDTQYF.

The J gene is TRBJ2-7, the V gene TRBV7-2; perhaps TRBD1 as D (6 bases). Germline lookup yields CDR1 SGHTA and CDR2 FQGNSA. This CDR3 spans 16 amino acids. V lost 3 bases and J lost 7, with 22 bases in between. The chain's CDR3 is CASSLGIGTNLGEQYF. The CDR3 DNA reads as TGTGCCAGCAGCTTGGGCATAGGGACAAACCTGGGTGAGCAGTACTTC. The full variable domain, with the rest looked up from reference TRBV7-2 and TRBJ2-7, is GAGVSQSPSNKVTEKGKDVELRCDPISGHTALYWYRQSLGQGLEFLIYFQGNSAPDKSGLPSDRFSAERTGGSVSTLTIQRTQQEDSAVYLCASSLGIGTNLGEQYFGPGTRLTVT.

This sequence joins TRBV6-5 and TRBJ1-4; the D gene is possibly TRBD1 (5 bases). The CDR3 is made up of 12 amino acids. Germline-derived CDR1 and CDR2 are MNHEY and SVGAGI. Trimming cost V 6 bases and J 7 bases, with 9 bases left between them. In DNA form, the CDR3 reads TGTGCCAGCAGCCGGGACTTTGAAAAACTGTTTTTT. Amino acids: CASSRDFEKLFF.

V is TRBV10-3 and J is TRBJ2-7; weak D call: TRBD1 (6 bases). The CDR3 loop spans 15 amino acids. Per the germline V gene, CDR1 is ENHRY and CDR2 is SYGVKD. The V end was cut by 4 bases, the J end by 3 bases, with 16 bases between. For the CDR3, the DNA is TGTGCCATCAGTGCTACAGGGTCCCGAGACTACGAGCAGTACTTC. Its translation is CAISATGSRDYEQYF.

This chain links TRBV5-4 with TRBJ2-2; TRBD1 matches at 11 bases. Germline V gene sequence: CDR1 SGHNT, CDR2 YYREEE (reference sequence). Trimming at V came to 3 bases and at J to 4 bases, leaving 5 bases not matched to a gene. The CDR3 covers 16 residues. This CDR3 reads CASSYGQGAGTGELFF. The CDR3 nucleotides read TGTGCCAGCAGCTACGGACAGGGGGCGGGCACCGGGGAGCTGTTTTTT. Full variable domain (outside the CDR3, taken from reference TRBV5-4 and TRBJ2-2): ETGVTQSPTHLIKTRGQQVTLRCSSQSGHNTVSWYQQALGQGPQFIFQYYREEENGRGNFPPRFSGLQFPNYSSELNVNALELDDSALYLCASSYGQGAGTGELFFGEGSRLTVL.

The gene calls are TRBV28 and TRBJ2-4, with unresolved D. This CDR3 comprises 15 residues. From germline, CDR1 is MDHEN and CDR2 SYDVKM. V was trimmed by 2 bases and J by 2 bases, leaving 10 bases between them. The CDR3 is CASSLGKQPKNIQYF. As DNA, the CDR3 is TGTGCCAGCAGTTTAGGAAAACAGCCCAAAAACATTCAGTACTTC.

V usage is TRBV19 and J usage is TRBJ2-2; weak D call: TRBD1 (6 bases). V was shortened by 7 bases and J by 7 bases, with 13 bases between the two germline ends. The CDR3 consists of 13 residues. Germline-derived CDR1 and CDR2 are LNHDA and SQIVND (reference sequence). CDR3 sequence: CASTGQKGGELFF. DNA of the CDR3: TGTGCCAGTACCGGACAGAAGGGCGGGGAGCTGTTTTTT.

V usage is TRBV5-1 and J usage is TRBJ1-6; TRBD1 is a possible D gene (6 bases). CDR3 size: 17 residues. Germline V gene lookup returns CDR1 SGHRS and CDR2 YFSETQ. V lost 3 bases to trimming and J lost 5 bases, with 18 bases between them. CDR3 in amino acids: CASSWGGGSRDNSPLHF. The DNA for the CDR3 is TGCGCCAGCAGCTGGGGGGGCGGGAGTCGGGATAATTCACCCCTCCACTTT.